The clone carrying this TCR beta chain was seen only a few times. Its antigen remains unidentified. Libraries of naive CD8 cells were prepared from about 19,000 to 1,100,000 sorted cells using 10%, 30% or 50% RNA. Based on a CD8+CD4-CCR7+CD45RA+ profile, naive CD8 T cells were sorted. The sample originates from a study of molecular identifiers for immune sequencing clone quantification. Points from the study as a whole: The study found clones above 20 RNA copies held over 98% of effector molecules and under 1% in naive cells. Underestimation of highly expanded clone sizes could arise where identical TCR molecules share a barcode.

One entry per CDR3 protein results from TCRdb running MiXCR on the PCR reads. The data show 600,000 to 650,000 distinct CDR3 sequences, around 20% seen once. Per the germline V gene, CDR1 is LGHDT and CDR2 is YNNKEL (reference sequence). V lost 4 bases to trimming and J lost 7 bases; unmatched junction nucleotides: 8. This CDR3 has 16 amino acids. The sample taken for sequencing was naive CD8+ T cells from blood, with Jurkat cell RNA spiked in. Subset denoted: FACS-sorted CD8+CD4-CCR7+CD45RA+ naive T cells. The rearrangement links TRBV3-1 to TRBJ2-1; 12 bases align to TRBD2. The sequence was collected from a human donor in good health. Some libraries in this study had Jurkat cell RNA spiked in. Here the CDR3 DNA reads TGTGCCAGCAGCCCCGATGGGACTAGCGGGTTTAATGAGCAGTTCTTC. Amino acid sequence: CASSPDGTSGFNEQFF.